This T cell receptor beta chain was recorded in a study of patients and donors after allogeneic stem cell transplantation. V lost 0 bases, J lost 4 bases, and 21 bases stayed unmatched. The CDR3 spans 20 residues. Germline V gene data show CDR1 as GTSNPN and CDR2 as SVGIG (reference sequence). This clonotype has at least ten counts. TCRdb ran MiXCR on the RT-PCR reads and lists one entry per CDR3 protein. The data hold 70,000 to 95,000 distinct CDR3 sequences, with approximately 5% observed a single time. This rearrangement joins TRBV30 to TRBJ2-7, with 10 bases that match TRBD2. Sequenced sample: blood, either unsorted or a sorted T cell fraction (not recorded which). The TCR was taken from a human donor who was either an allogeneic HSCT recipient or a stem cell or donor lymphocyte infusion donor (not recorded which). It is not recorded whose cells these are; they may come from a transplant donor. CDR3 loop: CAWSVPFVGLAGVVLYEQYF. The CDR3 DNA is TGTGCCTGGAGTGTACCTTTCGTCGGTCTAGCGGGAGTGGTGCTTTACGAGCAGTACTTC.